This T cell receptor beta chain is from a study of T cells in Graves' hyperthyroidism and ophthalmopathy. Across the study: At initial diagnosis, before any treatment had begun, peripheral blood was obtained.

The CDR3 regions of TCR beta were amplified from RNA transcripts. With the HTBI primer set, the TCR CDR3 went through a first round of RT-PCR. Each CDR3 protein is one row after TCRdb ran MiXCR on the multiplex PCR reads. Of hundreds of thousands of distinct CDR3 sequences in the sample, roughly 25% were seen once. Points from the study as a whole: Ophthalmopathy stood apart from stable hyperthyroidism in a 13 V-J model.

This clonotype was picked up many times. Its specificity is unknown. V shed 3 bases, J shed 2 bases, and the junction held 2 bases outside the gene matches. CDR3 length: 15 residues. From germline, CDR1 is LGHNA and CDR2 YSLEER. Diagnosing involved the use of clinical symptoms, serum thyroxine and TRAb, thyroid ultrasound and orbital computed tomography. What was sequenced was blood. The source of this sequence is a woman aged 25 to 39 with Graves' ophthalmopathy. The chain combines TRBV4-3 with TRBJ2-3; 10 nucleotides line up with TRBD1. CDR3 region: CASSHDRGHTDTQYF. The CDR3 nucleotides are TGCGCCAGCAGCCACGACAGGGGGCACACAGATACGCAGTATTTT.